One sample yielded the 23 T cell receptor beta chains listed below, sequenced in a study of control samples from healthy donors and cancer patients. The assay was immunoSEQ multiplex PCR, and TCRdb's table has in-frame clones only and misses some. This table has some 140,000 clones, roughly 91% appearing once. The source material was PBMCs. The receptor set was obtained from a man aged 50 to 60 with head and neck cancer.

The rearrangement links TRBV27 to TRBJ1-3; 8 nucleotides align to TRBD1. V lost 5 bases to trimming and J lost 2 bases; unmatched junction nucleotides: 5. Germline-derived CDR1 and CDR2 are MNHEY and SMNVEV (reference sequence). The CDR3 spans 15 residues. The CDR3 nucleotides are TGTGCCAGCAGTCCTGGACAGGGCGCTGGAAACACCATATATTTT. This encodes CASSPGQGAGNTIYF.

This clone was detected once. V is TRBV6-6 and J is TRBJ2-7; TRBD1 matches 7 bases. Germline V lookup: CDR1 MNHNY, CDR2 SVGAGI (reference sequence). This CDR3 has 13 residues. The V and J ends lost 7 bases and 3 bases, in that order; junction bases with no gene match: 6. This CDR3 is CASTGQVNYEQYF. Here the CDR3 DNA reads TGTGCCAGCACCGGACAGGTTAACTACGAGCAGTACTTC.

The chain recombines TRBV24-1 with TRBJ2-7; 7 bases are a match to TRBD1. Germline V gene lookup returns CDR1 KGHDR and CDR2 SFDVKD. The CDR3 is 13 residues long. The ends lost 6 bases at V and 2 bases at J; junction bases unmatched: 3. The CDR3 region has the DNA TGTGCCACCAGTCAGGGGACAGCCTACGAGCAGTACTTC. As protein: CATSQGTAYEQYF.

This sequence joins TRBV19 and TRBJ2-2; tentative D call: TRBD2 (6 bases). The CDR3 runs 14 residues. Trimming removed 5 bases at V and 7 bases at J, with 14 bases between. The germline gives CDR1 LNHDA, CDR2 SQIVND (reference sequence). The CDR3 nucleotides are TGTGCCAGTAGTTGGGGGAGGAGGATCGGGGAGCTGTTTTTT. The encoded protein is CASSWGRRIGELFF.

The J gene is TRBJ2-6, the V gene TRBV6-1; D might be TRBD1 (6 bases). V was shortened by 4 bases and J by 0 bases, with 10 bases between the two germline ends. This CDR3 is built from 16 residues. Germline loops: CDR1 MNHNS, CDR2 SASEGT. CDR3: CASSGQAYSGANVLTF. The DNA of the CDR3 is TGTGCCAGCAGTGGACAGGCGTACTCTGGGGCCAACGTCCTGACTTTC.

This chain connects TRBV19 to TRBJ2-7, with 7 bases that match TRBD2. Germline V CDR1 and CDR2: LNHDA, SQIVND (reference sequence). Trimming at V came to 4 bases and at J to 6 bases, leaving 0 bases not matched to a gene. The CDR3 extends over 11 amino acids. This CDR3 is CASSTGGEQYF. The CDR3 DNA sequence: TGTGCCAGTAGTACGGGAGGCGAGCAGTACTTC.

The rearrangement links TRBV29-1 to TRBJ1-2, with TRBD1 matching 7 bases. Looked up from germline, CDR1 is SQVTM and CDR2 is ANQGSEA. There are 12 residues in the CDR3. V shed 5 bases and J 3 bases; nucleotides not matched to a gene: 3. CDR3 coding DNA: TGCAGCGTTATTGACAGGGACTATGGCTACACCTTC. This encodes CSVIDRDYGYTF.

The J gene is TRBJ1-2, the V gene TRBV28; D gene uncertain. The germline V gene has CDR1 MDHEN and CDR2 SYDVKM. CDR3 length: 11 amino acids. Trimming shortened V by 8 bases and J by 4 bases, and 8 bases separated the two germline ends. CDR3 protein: CASGLLYGYTF. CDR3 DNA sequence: TGTGCCAGCGGACTGCTCTATGGCTACACCTTC.

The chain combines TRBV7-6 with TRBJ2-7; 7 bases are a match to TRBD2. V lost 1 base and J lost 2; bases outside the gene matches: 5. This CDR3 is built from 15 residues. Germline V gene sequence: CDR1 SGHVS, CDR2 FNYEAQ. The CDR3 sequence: CASSLEGAGPYEQYF. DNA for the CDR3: TGTGCCAGCAGCTTAGAGGGAGCGGGACCCTACGAGCAGTACTTC.

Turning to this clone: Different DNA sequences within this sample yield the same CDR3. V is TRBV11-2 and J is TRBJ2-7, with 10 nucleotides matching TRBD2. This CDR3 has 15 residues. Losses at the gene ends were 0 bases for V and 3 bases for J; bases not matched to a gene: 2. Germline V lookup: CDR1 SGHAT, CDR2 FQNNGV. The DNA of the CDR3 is TGTGCCAGCAGCTTAGATTTAGCGGGAGGCTACGAGCAGTACTTC. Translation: CASSLDLAGGYEQYF.

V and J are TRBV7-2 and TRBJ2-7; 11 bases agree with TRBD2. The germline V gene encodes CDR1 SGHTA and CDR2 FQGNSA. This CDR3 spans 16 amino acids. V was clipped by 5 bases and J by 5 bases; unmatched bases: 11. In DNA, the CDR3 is TGTGCCAGCAGCCTTTGGGCTAGCGGGGGGATTGACGAGCAGTACTTC. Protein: CASSLWASGGIDEQYF.

CDR3 region: CASSLDSLQTQYF. The CDR3 nucleotides read TGTGCCAGCAGCTTAGACAGTTTGCAGACCCAGTACTTC. V and J are TRBV7-6 and TRBJ2-5; unclear D gene. CDR1 is SGHVS and CDR2 is FNYEAQ in the germline V gene. Trimming stripped 1 base from V and 6 bases from J, with 9 bases between. The CDR3 spans 13 residues.

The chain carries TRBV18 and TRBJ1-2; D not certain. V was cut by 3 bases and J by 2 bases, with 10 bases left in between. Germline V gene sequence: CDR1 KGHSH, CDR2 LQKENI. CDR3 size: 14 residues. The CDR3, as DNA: TGTGCCAGCTCACCGGAAAGGTTAAACTATGGCTACACCTTC. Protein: CASSPERLNYGYTF. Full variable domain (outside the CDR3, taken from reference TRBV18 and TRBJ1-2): NAGVMQNPRHLVRRRGQEARLRCSPMKGHSHVYWYRQLPEEGLKFMVYLQKENIIDESGMPKERFSAEFPKEGPSILRIQQVVRGDSAAYFCASSPERLNYGYTFGSGTRLTVV.

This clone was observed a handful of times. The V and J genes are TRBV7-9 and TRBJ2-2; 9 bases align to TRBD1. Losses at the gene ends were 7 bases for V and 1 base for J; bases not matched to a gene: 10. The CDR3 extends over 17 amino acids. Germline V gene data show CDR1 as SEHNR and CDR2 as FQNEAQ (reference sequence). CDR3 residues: CASNPRGQGMNTGELFF. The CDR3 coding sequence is TGTGCCAGCAACCCGCGGGGACAGGGAATGAACACCGGGGAGCTGTTTTTT.

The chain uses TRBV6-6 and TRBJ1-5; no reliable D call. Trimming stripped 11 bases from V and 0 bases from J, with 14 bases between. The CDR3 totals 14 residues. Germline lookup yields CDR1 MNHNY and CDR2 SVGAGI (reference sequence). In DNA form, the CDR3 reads TGTGCCGGAGCCGACACAGTTAGCAATCAGCCCCAGCATTTT. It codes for CAGADTVSNQPQHF.

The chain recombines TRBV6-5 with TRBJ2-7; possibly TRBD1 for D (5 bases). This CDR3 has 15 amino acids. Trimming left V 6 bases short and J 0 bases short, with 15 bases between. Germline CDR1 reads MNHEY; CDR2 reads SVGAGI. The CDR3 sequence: CASSLSSQGSYEQYF. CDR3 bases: TGTGCCAGCAGCCTCAGTTCGCAGGGCTCCTACGAGCAGTACTTC.

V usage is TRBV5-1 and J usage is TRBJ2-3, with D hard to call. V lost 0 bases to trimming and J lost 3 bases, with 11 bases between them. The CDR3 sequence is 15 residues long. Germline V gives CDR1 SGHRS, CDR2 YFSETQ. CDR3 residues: CASSLGQATTDTQYF. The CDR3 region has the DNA TGCGCCAGCAGCTTGGGTCAGGCAACGACAGATACGCAGTATTTT.

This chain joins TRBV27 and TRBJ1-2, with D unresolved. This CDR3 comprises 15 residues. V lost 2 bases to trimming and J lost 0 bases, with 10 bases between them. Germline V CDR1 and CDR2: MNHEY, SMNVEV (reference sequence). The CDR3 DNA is TGTGCCAGCAGTTTAGGGCACCCTGCTAACTATGGCTACACCTTC. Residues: CASSLGHPANYGYTF.

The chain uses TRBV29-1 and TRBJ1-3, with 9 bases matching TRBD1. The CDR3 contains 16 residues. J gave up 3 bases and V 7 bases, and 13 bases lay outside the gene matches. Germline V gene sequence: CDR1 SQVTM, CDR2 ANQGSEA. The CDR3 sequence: CSASPGQGLFGNTIYF. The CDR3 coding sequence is TGCAGCGCTTCTCCGGGACAGGGATTATTTGGAAACACCATATATTTT.

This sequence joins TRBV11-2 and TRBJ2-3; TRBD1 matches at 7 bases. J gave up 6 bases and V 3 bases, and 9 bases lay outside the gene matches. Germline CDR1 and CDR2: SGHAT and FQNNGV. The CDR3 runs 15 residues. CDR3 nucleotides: TGTGCCAGCAGCTTCGAGGGGGCTCGTGAGGATACGCAGTATTTT. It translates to CASSFEGAREDTQYF.

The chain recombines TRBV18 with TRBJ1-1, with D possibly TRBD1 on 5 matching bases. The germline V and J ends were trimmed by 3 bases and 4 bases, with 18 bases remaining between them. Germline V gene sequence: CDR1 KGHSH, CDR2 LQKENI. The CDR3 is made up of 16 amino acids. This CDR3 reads CASSPSTPQGGTEAFF. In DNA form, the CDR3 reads TGTGCCAGCTCACCGTCGACCCCGCAGGGCGGCACTGAAGCTTTCTTT.

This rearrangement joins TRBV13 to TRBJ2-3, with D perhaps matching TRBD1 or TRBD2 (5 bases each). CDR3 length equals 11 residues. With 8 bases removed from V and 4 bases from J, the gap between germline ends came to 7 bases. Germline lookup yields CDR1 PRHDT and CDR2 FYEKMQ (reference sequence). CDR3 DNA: TGTGCCAGCGGGGGTTCAGATACGCAGTATTTT. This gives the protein CASGGSDTQYF.

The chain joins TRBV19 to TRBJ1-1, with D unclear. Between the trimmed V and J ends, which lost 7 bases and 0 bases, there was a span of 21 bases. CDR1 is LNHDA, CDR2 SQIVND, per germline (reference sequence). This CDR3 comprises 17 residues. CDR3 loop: CASKPGGAGWVNTEAFF. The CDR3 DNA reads TGTGCCAGTAAGCCAGGCGGTGCGGGTTGGGTGAACACTGAAGCTTTCTTT.